Presented here are 4 T cell receptor beta chains from one specimen sequenced in a study of cytomegalovirus exposure and HLA in healthy donors (dated by TCRdb to the late 2010s). The library relied on the immunoSEQ multiplex PCR assay. For the multiplex PCR, a mixture combining 60 forward primers for TCR Vbeta segments and 13 reverse primers for TCR Jbeta segments was used. TCRdb re-hosts the immuneACCESS table, in-frame sequences only. Its copies lack some clones; in the studies checked, an unresolved V gene accounts for under half of them, and the cause for the rest is not known. This sample has approximately 170,000 clones in its table, and about three quarters of those were observed once. Approximately 4.4% of the sample is taken by the ten largest. The sequenced sample consisted of PBMCs. The receptor source for this set is a man aged 18 to 29 in good health and CMV-seropositive.

This clone came up a few times. The genes are TRBV10-2 and TRBJ2-7; TRBD1 might be the D (5 bases). The CDR3 spans 14 residues. Looked up from germline, CDR1 is WSHSY and CDR2 is SAAADI. Trimming removed 4 bases from V and 9 bases from J, with 19 bases in between. The chain's CDR3 is CASSGELTASWQYV. CDR3 nucleotides: TGCGCCAGCAGTGGCGAGTTGACAGCCTCTTGGCAGTACGTC.

The chain recombines TRBV6-1 with TRBJ1-2, with D unresolved. The CDR3 is 11 residues long. Looked up from germline, CDR1 is MNHNS and CDR2 is SASEGT. V lost 4 bases and J 8 bases, leaving 8 bases between the germline ends. The CDR3 bases are TGTGCCAGCAGTGGTGATCGGGGCTACACCTTC. It codes for CASSGDRGYTF.

This clone came up once. The chain carries TRBV28 and TRBJ1-5, with TRBD1 matching over 7 bases. There are 17 residues in the CDR3. Losses at the gene ends were 7 bases for V and 3 bases for J; bases not matched to a gene: 15. Germline CDR1 is MDHEN and CDR2 is SYDVKM. CDR3 sequence (DNA): TGTGCCAGCACCTCCCTGATGGGACAGCGACTCAATCAGCCCCAGCATTTT. Its translation is CASTSLMGQRLNQPQHF.

The chain couples TRBV14 to TRBJ2-1; 9 bases match TRBD2. The CDR3 sequence is 16 residues long. CDR1 and CDR2 from the germline V gene are SGHDN and FVKESK. J was trimmed by 7 bases and V by 6 bases; bases with no gene match: 13. The CDR3 loop is CASSPTVGLANNEQFF. The CDR3 nucleotides are TGTGCCAGCAGTCCAACAGTCGGACTAGCGAATAATGAGCAGTTCTTC.